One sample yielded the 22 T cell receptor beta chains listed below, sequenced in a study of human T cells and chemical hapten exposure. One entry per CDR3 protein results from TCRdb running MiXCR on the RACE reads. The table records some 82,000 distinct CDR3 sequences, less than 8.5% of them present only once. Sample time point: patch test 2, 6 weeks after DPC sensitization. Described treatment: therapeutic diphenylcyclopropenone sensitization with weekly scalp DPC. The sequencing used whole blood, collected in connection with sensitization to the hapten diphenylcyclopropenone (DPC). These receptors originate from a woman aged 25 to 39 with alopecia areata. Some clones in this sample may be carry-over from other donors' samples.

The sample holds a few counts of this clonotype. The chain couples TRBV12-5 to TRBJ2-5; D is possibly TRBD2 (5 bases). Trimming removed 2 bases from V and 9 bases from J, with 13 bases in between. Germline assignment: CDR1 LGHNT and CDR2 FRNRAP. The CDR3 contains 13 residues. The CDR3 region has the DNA TGTGCTAGTGGTTTGACCCCCCTGAGGGCCCAGTACTTC. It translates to CASGLTPLRAQYF.

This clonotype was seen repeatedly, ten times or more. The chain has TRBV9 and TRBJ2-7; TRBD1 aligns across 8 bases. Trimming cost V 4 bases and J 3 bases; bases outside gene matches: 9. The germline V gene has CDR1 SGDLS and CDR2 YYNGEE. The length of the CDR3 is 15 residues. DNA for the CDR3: TGTGCCAGCAGCCCCCGAACGGACAGGGTCTACGAGCAGTACTTC. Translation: CASSPRTDRVYEQYF.

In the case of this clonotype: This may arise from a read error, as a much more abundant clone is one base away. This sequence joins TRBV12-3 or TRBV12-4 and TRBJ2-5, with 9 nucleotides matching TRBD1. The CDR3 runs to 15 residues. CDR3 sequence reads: CACSSGQGRRETQYF. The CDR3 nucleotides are TGTGCCTGCAGCTCCGGACAGGGGAGGCGAGAGACCCAGTACTTC.

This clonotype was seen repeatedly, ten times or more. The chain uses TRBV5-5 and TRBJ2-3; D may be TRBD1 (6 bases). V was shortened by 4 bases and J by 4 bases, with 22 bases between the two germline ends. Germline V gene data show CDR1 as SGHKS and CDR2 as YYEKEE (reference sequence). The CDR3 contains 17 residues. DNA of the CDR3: TGTGCCAGCAGCCCCTATAGGGGGTTGGGGCCCCCAGATACGCAGTATTTT. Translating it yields CASSPYRGLGPPDTQYF.

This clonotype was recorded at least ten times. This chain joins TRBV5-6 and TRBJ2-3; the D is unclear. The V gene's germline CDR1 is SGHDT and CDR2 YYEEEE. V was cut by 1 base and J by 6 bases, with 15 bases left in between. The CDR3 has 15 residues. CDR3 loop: CASSLTGETTDTQYF. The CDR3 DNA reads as TGTGCCAGCAGCTTGACGGGCGAAACGACGGATACGCAGTATTTT.

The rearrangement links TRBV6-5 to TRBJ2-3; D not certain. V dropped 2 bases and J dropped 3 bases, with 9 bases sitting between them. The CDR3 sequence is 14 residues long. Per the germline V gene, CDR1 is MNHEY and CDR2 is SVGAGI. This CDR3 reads CASSYADVTDTQYF. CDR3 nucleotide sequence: TGTGCCAGCAGTTACGCGGATGTGACAGATACGCAGTATTTT.

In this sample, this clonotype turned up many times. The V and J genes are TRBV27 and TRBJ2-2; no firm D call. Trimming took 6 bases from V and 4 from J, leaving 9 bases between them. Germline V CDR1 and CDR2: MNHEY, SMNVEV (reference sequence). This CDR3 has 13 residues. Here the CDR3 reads CASSLSLTGELFF. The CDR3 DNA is TGTGCCAGCAGCCTCTCTCTCACCGGGGAGCTGTTTTTT.

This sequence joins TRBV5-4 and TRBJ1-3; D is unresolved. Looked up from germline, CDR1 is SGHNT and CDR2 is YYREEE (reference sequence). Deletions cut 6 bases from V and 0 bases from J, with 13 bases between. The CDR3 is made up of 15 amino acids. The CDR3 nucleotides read TGTGCCAGCACCTCTGGCGGGGACTCTGGAAACACCATATATTTT. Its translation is CASTSGGDSGNTIYF. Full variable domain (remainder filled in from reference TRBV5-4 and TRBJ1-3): ETGVTQSPTHLIKTRGQQVTLRCSSQSGHNTVSWYQQALGQGPQFIFQYYREEENGRGNFPPRFSGLQFPNYSSELNVNALELDDSALYLCASTSGGDSGNTIYFGEGSWLTVV.

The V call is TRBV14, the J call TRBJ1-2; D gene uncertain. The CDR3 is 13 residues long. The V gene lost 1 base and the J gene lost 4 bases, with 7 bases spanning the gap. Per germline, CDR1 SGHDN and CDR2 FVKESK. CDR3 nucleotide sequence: TGTGCCAGCAGCCAAGGTCAGCTCTATGGCTACACCTTC. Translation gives CASSQGQLYGYTF.

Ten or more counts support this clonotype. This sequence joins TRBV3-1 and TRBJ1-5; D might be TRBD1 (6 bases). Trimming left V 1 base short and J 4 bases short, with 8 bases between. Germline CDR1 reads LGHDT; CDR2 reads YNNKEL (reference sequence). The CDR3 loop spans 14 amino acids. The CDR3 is CASSQGTANQPQHF. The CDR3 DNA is TGTGCCAGCAGCCAAGGGACAGCTAATCAGCCCCAGCATTTT.

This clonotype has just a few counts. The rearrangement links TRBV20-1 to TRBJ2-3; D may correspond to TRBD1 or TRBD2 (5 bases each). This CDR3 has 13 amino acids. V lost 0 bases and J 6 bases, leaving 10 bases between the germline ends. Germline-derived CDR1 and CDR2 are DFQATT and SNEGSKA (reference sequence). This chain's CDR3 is CSARDDRGDTQYF. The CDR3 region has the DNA TGCAGTGCTAGAGACGACAGAGGGGATACGCAGTATTTT.

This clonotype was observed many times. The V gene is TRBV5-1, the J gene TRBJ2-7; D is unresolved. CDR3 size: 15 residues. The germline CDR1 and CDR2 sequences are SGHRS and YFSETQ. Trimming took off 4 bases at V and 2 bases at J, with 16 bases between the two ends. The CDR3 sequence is CASSGRVDRAYEQYF. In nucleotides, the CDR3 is TGCGCCAGCAGCGGTCGGGTCGATAGAGCCTACGAGCAGTACTTC.

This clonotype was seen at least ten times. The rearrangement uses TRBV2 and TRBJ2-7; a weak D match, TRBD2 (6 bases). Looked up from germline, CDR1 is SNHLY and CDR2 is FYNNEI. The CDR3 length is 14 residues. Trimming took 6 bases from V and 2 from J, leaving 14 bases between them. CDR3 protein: CASSLTSNPYEQYF. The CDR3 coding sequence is TGTGCCAGCAGCCTGACTAGTAACCCCTACGAGCAGTACTTC.

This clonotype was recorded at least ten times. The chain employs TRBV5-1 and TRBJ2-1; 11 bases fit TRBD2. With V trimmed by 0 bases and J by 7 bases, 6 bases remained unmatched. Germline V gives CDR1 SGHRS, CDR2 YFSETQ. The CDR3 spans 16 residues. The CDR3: CASSLAVLAGGNEQFF. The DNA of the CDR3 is TGCGCCAGCAGCTTGGCCGTTCTAGCGGGAGGTAATGAGCAGTTCTTC.

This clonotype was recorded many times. This CDR3 reads CASSEWVRTEAFF. The DNA for the CDR3 is TGTGCCAGCAGTGAGTGGGTGAGGACTGAAGCTTTCTTT. The V and J genes are TRBV2 and TRBJ1-1; D uncertain. Per germline, CDR1 SNHLY and CDR2 FYNNEI. The ends were cut back, 3 bases at V and 5 bases at J, with 10 bases in the middle. The CDR3 runs to 13 residues.

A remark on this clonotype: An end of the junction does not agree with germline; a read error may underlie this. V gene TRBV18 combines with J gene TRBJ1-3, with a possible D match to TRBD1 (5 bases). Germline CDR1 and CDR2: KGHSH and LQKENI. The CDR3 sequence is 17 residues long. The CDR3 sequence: CASSPPPWDYSGNTIYF. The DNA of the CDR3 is TGTGCCAGCTCCCCACCACCATGGGACTACTCTGGAAACACCATATATTTT.

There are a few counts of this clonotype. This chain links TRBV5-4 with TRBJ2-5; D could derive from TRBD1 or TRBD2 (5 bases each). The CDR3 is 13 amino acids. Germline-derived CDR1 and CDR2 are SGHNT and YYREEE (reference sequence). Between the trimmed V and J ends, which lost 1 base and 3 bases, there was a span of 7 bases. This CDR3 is CASSLRGEETQYF. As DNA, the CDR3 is TGTGCCAGCAGCTTGCGAGGGGAAGAGACCCAGTACTTC.

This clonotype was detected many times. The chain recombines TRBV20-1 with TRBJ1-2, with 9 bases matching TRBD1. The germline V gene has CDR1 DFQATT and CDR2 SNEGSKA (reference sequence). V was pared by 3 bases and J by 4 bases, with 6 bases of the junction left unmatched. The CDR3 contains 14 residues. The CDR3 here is CSASEGTGSYGYTF. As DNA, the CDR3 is TGCAGTGCTAGCGAAGGGACAGGGAGCTATGGCTACACCTTC.

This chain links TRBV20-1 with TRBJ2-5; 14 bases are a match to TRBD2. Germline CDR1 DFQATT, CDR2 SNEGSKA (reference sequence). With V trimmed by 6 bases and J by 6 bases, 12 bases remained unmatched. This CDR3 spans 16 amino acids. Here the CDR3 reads CSAKGLAGAGGKTQYF. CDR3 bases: TGCAGTGCAAAGGGACTAGCGGGGGCCGGGGGGAAGACCCAGTACTTC.

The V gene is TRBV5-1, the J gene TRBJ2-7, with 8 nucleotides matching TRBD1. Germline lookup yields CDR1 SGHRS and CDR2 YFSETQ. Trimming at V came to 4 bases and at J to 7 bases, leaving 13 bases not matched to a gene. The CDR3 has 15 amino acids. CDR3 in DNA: TGCGCCAGCAGCCCGTTCGGACAGGGTTTTGAAGAGCAGTACTTC. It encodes CASSPFGQGFEEQYF.

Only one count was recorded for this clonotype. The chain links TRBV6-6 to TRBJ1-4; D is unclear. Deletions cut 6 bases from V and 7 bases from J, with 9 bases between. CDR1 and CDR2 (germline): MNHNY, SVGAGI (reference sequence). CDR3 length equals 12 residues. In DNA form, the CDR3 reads TGTGCCAGCAGCCAAGCTTGTGAAAAACTGTTTTTT. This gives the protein CASSQACEKLFF.

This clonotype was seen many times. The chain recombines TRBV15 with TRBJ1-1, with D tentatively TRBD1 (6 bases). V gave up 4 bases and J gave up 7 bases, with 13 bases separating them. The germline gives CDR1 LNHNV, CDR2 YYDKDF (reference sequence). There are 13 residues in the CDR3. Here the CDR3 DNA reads TGTGCCACCAGCAAGGACAGAGAGTTTGAAGCTTTCTTT. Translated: CATSKDREFEAFF. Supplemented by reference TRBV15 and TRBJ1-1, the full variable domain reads DAMVIQNPRYQVTQFGKPVTLSCSQTLNHNVMYWYQQKSSQAPKLLFHYYDKDFNNEADTPDNFQSRRPNTSFCFLDIRSPGLGDTAMYLCATSKDREFEAFFGQGTRLTVV.